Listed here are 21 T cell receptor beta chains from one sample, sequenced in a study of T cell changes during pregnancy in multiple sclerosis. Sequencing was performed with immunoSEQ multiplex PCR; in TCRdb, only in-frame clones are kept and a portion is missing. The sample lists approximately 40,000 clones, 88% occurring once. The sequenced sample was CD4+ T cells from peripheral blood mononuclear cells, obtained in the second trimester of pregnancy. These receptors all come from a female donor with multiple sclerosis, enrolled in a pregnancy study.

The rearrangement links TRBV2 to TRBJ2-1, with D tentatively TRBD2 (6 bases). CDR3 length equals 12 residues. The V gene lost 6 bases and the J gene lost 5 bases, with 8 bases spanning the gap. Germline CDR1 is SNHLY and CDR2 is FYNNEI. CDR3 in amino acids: CASRRGNNEQFF. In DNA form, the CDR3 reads TGTGCCAGCAGACGCGGGAACAATGAGCAGTTCTTC.

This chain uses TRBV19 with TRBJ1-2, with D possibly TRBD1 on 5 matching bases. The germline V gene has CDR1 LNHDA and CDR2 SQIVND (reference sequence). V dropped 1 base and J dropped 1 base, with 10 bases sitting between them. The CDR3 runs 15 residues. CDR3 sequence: CASSIGAGDNYGYTF. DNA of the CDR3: TGTGCCAGTAGTATAGGTGCGGGGGATAACTATGGCTACACCTTC.

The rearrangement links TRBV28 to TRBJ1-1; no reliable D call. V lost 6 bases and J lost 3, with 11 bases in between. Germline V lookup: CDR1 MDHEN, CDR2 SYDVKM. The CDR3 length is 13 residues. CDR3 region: CASRGRRYTEAFF. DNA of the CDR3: TGTGCCAGCAGGGGCCGTAGGTACACTGAAGCTTTCTTT.

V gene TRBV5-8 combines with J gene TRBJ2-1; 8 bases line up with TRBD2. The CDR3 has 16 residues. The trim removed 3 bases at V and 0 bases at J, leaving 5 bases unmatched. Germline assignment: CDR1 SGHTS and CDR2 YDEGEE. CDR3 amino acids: CASSWGLGPSYNEQFF. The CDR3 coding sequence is TGTGCCAGCAGCTGGGGACTAGGGCCCTCCTACAATGAGCAGTTCTTC.

The CDR3 coding sequence is TGTGCCAGCAGCTTTAGACTAGCGGGACTCTCACGTCTTTCCTACAATGAGCAGTTCTTC. Translation gives CASSFRLAGLSRLSYNEQFF. The chain combines TRBV13 with TRBJ2-1; 11 positions agree with TRBD2. The trim removed 3 bases at V and 1 base at J, leaving 14 bases unmatched. Germline CDR1 and CDR2: PRHDT and FYEKMQ (reference sequence). The CDR3 runs to 20 residues.

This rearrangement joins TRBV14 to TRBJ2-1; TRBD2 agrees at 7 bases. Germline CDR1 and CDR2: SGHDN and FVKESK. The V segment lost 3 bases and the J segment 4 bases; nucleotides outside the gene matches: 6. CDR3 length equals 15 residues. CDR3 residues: CASSQASGDYNEQFF. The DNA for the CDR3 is TGTGCCAGCAGCCAGGCTAGCGGAGATTACAATGAGCAGTTCTTC.

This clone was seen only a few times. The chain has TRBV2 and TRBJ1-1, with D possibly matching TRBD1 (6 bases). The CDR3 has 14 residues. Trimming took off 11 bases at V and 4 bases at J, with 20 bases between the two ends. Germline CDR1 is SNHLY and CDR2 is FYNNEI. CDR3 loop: CAQDRVGGGTEAFF. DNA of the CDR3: TGTGCCCAAGACCGAGTGGGAGGGGGCACTGAAGCTTTCTTT.

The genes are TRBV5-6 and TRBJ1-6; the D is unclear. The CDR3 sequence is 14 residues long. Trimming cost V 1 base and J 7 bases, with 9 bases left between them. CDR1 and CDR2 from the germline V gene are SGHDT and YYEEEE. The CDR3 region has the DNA TGTGCCAGCAGCTTGCCTAACAGCAATTCACCCCTCCACTTT. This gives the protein CASSLPNSNSPLHF.

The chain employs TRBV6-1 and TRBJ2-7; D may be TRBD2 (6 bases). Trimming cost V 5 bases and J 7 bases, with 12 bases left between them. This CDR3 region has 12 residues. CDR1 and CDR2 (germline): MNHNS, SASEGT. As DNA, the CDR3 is TGTGCCAGCAGTTTGGCGGCGGGGGAGCAGTACTTC. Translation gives CASSLAAGEQYF.

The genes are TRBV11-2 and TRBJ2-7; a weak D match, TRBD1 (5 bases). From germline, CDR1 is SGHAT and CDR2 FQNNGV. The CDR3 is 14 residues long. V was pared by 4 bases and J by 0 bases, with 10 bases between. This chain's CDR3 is CASSYRTLSYEQYF. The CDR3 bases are TGTGCCAGCAGCTATAGGACACTCTCCTACGAGCAGTACTTC.

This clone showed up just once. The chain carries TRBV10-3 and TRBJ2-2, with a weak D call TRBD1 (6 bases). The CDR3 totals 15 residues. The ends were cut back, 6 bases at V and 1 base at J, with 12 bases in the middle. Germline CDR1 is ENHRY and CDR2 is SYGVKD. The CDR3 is CAIRDSTKNTGELFF. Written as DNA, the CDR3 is TGTGCCATCAGGGACAGTACAAAGAACACCGGGGAGCTGTTTTTT.

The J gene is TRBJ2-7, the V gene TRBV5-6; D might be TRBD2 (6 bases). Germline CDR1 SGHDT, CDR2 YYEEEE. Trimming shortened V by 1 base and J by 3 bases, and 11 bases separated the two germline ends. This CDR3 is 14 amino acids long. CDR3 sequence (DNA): TGTGCCAGCAGCTTGATAGCGGCCGACTACGAGCAGTACTTC. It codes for CASSLIAADYEQYF.

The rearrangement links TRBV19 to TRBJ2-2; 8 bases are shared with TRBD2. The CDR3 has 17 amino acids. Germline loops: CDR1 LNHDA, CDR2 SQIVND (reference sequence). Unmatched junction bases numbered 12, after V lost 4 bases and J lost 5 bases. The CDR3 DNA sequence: TGTGCCAGTAGTACCCTTCCGGGAGCGGGAGTTACCGGGGAGCTGTTTTTT. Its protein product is CASSTLPGAGVTGELFF.

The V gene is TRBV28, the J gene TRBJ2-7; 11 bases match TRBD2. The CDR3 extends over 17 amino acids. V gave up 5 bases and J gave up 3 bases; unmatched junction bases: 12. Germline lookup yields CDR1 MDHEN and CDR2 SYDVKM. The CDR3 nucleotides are TGTGCCAGCAGTGTGCTATCGGGACTAGCGGACTTCTACGAGCAGTACTTC. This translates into CASSVLSGLADFYEQYF.

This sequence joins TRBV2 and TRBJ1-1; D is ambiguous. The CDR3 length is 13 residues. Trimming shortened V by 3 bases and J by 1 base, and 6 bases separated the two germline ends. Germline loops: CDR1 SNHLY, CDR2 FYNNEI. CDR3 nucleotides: TGTGCCAGCAGTGAGGAGCGGAACACTGAAGCTTTCTTT. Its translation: CASSEERNTEAFF.

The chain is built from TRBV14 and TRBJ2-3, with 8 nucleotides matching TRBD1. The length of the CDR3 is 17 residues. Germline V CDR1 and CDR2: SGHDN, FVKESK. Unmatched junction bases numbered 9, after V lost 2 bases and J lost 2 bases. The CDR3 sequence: CASSQPGQGLATDTQYF. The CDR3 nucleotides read TGTGCCAGCAGCCAACCTGGACAGGGCCTGGCCACAGATACGCAGTATTTT.

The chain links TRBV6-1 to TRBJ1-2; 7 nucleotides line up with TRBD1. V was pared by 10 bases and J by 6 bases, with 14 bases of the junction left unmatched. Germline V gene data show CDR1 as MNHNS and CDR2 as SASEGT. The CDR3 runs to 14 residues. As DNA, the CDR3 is TGTGCCATGGAGCGACAGGGCTTTCTCGATGGCTACACCTTC. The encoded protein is CAMERQGFLDGYTF.

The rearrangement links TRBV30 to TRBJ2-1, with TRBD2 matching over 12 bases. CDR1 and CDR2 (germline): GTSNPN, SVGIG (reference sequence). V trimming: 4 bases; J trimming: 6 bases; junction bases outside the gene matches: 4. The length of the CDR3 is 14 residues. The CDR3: CAWMTSGSSNEQFF. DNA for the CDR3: TGTGCCTGGATGACTAGCGGGAGTTCCAATGAGCAGTTCTTC.

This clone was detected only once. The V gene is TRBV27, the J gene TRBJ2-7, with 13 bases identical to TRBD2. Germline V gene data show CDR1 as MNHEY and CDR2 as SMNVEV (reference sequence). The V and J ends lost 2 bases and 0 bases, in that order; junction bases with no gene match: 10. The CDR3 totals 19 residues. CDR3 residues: CASSLRLAGGTIGSYEQYF. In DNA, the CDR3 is TGTGCCAGCAGTTTAAGACTAGCGGGAGGTACCATAGGCTCCTACGAGCAGTACTTC.

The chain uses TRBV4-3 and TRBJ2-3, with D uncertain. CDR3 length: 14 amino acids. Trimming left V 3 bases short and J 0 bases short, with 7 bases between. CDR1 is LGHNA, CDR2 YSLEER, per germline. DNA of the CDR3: TGCGCCAGCAGCCACAGCGTTAGCACAGATACGCAGTATTTT. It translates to CASSHSVSTDTQYF.

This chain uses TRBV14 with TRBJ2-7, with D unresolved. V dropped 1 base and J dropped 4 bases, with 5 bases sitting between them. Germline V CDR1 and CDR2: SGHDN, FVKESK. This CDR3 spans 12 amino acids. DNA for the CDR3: TGTGCCAGCAGCCAAGGAGTATACGAGCAGTACTTC. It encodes CASSQGVYEQYF.